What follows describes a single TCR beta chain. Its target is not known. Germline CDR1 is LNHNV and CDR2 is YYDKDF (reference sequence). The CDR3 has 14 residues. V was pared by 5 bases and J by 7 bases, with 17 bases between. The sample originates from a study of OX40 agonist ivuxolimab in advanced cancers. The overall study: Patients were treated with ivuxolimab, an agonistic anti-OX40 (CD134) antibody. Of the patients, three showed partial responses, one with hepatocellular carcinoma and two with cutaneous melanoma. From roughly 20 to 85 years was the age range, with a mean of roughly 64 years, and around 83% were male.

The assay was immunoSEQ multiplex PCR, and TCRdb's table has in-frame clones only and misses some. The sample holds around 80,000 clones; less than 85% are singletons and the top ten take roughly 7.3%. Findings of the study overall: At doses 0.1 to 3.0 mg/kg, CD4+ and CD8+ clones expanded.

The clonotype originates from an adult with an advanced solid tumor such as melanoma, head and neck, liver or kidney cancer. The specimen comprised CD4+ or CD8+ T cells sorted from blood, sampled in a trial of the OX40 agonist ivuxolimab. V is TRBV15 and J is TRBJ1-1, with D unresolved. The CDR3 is CATSPWRETSEAFF. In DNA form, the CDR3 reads TGTGCCACCAGCCCCTGGAGGGAAACGAGTGAAGCTTTCTTT. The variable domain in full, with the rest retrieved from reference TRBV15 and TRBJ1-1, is DAMVIQNPRYQVTQFGKPVTLSCSQTLNHNVMYWYQQKSSQAPKLLFHYYDKDFNNEADTPDNFQSRRPNTSFCFLDIRSPGLGDTAMYLCATSPWRETSEAFFGQGTRLTVV.